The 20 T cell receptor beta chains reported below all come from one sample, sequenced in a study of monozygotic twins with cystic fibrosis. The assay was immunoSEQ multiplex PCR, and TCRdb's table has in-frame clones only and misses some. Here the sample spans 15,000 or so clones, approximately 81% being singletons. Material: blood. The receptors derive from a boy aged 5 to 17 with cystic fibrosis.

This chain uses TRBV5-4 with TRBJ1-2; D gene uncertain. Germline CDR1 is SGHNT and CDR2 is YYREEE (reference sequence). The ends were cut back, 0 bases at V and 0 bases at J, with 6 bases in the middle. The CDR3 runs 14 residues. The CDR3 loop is CASSLDATNYGYTF. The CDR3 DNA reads TGTGCCAGCAGCTTGGACGCGACTAACTATGGCTACACCTTC.

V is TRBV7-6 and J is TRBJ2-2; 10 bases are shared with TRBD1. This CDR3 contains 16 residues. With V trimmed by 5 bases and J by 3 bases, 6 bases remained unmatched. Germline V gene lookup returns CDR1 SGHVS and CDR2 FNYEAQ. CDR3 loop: CASSVTTGGDTGELFF. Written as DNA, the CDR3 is TGTGCCAGCAGCGTCACGACAGGGGGCGACACCGGGGAGCTGTTTTTT.

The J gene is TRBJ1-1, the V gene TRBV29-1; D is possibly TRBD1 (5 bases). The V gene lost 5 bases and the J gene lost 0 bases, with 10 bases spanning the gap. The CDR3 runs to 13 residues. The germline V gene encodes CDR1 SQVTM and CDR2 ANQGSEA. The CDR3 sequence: CSVRGRMNTEAFF. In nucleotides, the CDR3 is TGCAGCGTTAGGGGACGGATGAACACTGAAGCTTTCTTT. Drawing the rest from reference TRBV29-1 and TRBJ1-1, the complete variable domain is SAVISQKPSRDICQRGTSLTIQCQVDSQVTMMFWYRQQPGQSLTLIATANQGSEATYESGFVIDKFPISRPNLTFSTLTVSNMSPEDSSIYLCSVRGRMNTEAFFGQGTRLTVV.

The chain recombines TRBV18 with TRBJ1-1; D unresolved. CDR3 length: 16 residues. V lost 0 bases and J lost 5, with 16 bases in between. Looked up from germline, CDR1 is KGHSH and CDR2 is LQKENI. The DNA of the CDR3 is TGTGCCAGCTCACCACCGTCCCCCAGAATGGGGACTGAAGCTTTCTTT. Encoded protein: CASSPPSPRMGTEAFF.

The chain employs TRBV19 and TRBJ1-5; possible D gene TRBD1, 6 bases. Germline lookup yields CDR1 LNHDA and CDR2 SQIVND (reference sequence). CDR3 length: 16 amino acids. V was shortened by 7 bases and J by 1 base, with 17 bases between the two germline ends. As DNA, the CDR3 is TGTGCCAGTACGCCCCGGGGGGCGGGAAGCAATCAGCCCCAGCATTTT. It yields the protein CASTPRGAGSNQPQHF. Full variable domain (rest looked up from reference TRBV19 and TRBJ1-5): DGGITQSPKYLFRKEGQNVTLSCEQNLNHDAMYWYRQDPGQGLRLIYYSQIVNDFQKGDIAEGYSVSREKKESFPLTVTSAQKNPTAFYLCASTPRGAGSNQPQHFGDGTRLSIL.

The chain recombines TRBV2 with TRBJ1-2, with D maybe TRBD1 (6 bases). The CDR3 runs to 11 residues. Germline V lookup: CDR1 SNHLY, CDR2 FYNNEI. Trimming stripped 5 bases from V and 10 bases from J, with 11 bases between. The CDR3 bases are TGTGCCAGCAGTACCGGGACATCCTACACCTTC. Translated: CASSTGTSYTF.

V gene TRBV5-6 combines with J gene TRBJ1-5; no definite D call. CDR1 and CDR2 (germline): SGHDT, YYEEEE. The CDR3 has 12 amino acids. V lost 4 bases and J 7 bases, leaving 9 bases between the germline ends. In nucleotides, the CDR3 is TGTGCCAGCAGCACAGTTGGGCAGCCCCAGCATTTT. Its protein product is CASSTVGQPQHF.

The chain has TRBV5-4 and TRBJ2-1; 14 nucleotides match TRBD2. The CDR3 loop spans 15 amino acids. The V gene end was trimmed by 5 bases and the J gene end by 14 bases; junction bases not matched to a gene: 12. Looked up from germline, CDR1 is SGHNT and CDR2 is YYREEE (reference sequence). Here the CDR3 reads CASREGLAGAPPEFF. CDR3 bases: TGTGCCAGCAGGGAGGGACTAGCGGGGGCCCCCCCCGAGTTCTTC.

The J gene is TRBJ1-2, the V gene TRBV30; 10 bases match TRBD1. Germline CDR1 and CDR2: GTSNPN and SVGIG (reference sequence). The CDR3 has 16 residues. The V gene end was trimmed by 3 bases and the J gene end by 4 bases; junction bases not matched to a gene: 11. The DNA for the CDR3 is TGTGCCTGGAGAAGTAAGGGGACAGGGGCTCCCTATGGCTACACCTTC. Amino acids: CAWRSKGTGAPYGYTF.

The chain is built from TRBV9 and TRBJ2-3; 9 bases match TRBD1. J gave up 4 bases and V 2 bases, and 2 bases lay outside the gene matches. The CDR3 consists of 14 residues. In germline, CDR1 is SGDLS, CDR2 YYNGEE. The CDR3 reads CASSVTGGADTQYF. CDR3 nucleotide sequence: TGTGCCAGCAGCGTCACAGGGGGCGCAGATACGCAGTATTTT.

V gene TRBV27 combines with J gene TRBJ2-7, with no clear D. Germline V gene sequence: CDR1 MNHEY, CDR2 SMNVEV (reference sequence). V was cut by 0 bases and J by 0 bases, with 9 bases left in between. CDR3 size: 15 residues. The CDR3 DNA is TGTGCCAGCAGTTTATCGATCAGACCCTCCTACGAGCAGTACTTC. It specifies CASSLSIRPSYEQYF.

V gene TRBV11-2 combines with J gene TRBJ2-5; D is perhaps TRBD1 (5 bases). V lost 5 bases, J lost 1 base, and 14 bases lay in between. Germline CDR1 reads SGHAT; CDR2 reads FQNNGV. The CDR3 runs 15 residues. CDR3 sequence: CASSRQPDGQETQYF. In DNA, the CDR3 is TGTGCCAGCAGCCGACAGCCGGACGGCCAAGAGACCCAGTACTTC.

This CDR3 reads CASSLVRTSGSDEQFF. As DNA, the CDR3 is TGCGCCAGCAGCTTGGTAAGGACTAGCGGGAGTGATGAGCAGTTCTTC. The gene calls are TRBV5-1 and TRBJ2-1; 13 positions match TRBD2. The CDR3 is 16 amino acids. With V trimmed by 0 bases and J by 8 bases, 5 bases remained unmatched. Germline CDR1 reads SGHRS; CDR2 reads YFSETQ. Drawing the rest from reference TRBV5-1 and TRBJ2-1, the complete variable domain is KAGVTQTPRYLIKTRGQQVTLSCSPISGHRSVSWYQQTPGQGLQFLFEYFSETQRNKGNFPGRFSGRQFSNSRSEMNVSTLELGDSALYLCASSLVRTSGSDEQFFGPGTRLTVL.

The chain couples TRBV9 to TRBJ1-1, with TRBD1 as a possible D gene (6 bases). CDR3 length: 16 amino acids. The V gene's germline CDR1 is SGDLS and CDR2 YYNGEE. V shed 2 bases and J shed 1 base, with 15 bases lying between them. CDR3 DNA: TGTGCCAGCAGCGTTTCGCCCTCGACAGGGAACACTGAAGCTTTCTTT. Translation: CASSVSPSTGNTEAFF.

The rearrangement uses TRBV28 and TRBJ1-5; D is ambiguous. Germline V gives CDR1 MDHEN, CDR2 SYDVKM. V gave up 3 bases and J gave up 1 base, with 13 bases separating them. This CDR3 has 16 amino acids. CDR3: CASSFIRGGSNQPQHF. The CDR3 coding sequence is TGTGCCAGCAGTTTTATCCGGGGAGGGAGCAATCAGCCCCAGCATTTT.

This chain's CDR3 is CASSAPGQGGTDTQYF. CDR3 coding DNA: TGTGCCAGCAGCGCACCGGGACAGGGGGGCACAGATACGCAGTATTTT. The chain joins TRBV9 to TRBJ2-3; 11 bases line up with TRBD1. The CDR3 is 16 amino acids. V trimming: 3 bases; J trimming: 1 base; junction bases outside the gene matches: 4. CDR1 and CDR2 from the germline V gene are SGDLS and YYNGEE.

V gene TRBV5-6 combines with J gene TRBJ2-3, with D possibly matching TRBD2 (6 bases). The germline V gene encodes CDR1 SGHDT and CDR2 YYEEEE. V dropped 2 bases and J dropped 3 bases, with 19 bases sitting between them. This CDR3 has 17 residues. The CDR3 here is CASSFWRAAGRTDTQYF. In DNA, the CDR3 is TGTGCCAGCAGCTTTTGGAGGGCGGCAGGGAGGACAGATACGCAGTATTTT.

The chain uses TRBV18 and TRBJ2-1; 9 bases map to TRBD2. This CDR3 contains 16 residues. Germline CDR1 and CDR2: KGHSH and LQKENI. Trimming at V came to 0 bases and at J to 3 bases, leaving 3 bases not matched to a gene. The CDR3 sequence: CASSPPLAGIYNEQFF. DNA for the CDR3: TGTGCCAGCTCACCACCTCTAGCGGGGATCTACAATGAGCAGTTCTTC.

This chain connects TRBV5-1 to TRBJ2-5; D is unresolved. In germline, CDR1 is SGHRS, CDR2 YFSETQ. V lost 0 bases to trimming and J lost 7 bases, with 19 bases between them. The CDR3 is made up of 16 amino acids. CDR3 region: CASSLEAAASGRTQYF. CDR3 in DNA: TGCGCCAGCAGCTTGGAGGCGGCGGCCTCTGGAAGGACCCAGTACTTC.

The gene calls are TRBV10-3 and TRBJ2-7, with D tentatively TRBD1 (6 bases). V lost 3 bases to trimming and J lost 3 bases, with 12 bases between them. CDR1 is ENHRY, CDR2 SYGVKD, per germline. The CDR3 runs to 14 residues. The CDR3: CAISEGGFDYEQYF. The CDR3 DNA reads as TGTGCCATCAGTGAAGGGGGATTCGACTACGAGCAGTACTTC.